This TCR beta chain originates from a study of CD4 T cells in relation to SARS-CoV-2 and coronaviruses. The repertoire was sequenced with immunoSEQ multiplex PCR; TCRdb's copy has only in-frame clones and lacks some. The table lists 20,000 to 25,000 clones, just under 80% of them singletons. Points from the study as a whole: In around 67% of donors, memory CD4+ clonotypes crossrecognized SARS-CoV-2 and at least one common cold coronavirus spike. Monoreactive clones expanded significantly more to SARS-CoV-2 than crossreactive clones did.

There are 13 residues in the CDR3. Germline V gene sequence: CDR1 SEHNR, CDR2 FQNEAQ (reference sequence). V lost 2 bases and J 4 bases, leaving 8 bases between the germline ends. The unexposed donors gave CD4+ T cells in about 2011-2019, prior to COVID-19. The cells were cultured for over eight days before CD4+ T cells were isolated. Each well had about 2.1 million PBMCs in around 5% human AB serum with IL-2. On this clone: Its antigen is currently unknown.

The sequencing sample was made of CD4+ T cells from PBMCs, cultured in vitro. J is TRBJ1-2 and V is TRBV7-9; D gene ambiguous. The clonotype originates from a human donor in good health. CDR3 sequence reads: CASSLIGSYGYTF. The CDR3 coding sequence is TGTGCCAGCAGCTTAATCGGTAGCTATGGCTACACCTTC.